Listed below are T cell receptor beta chains from one sample, sequenced in a study of CD8 T cells in ankylosing spondylitis. TCRdb re-derived calls from the 5' RACE reads in MiXCR, one entry per CDR3 protein. Of 200,000 to 250,000 distinct CDR3 sequences in the sample, roughly a tenth were seen once. The sample comprised blood, either unsorted or a sorted T cell fraction (not recorded which). The receptors come from a male donor with ankylosing spondylitis or in good health (not recorded which). Each CDR3 is given with its conserved first and last residue.

CDR3 protein | V gene
CASSLVTLSYEQYF | TRBV5-1
CSATSGTSGDYEQYF | TRBV20-1
CASSSGQGTEAFF | TRBV7-3
CAIGGQDEQYF | TRBV10-3
CASSLTGESAFF | TRBV7-9
CASSLAGGTRDTQYF | TRBV12-3/TRBV12-4
CATSRQGLAASYEQYF | TRBV15
CASSPDRVNTGELFF | TRBV11-2
CASSLELTGVRSGANVLTF | TRBV5-1
CASSWTGVEGGNTIYF | TRBV12-3/TRBV12-4
CSARDRRGQADTQYF | TRBV20-1
CASSLSLAGGRSSYNEQFF | TRBV7-2
CASSTEGTANYGYTF | TRBV5-1
CATSDGALDSSEAFF | TRBV24-1
CASSLGLGAGEQYF | TRBV5-6
CASSPSGGDTYEQYF | TRBV7-2
CASSVGTGAHTGELFF | TRBV9
CASSRGGGAYNEQFF | TRBV7-9
CACSQDRTFGDRGPDTQYF | TRBV3-1
CASSGTTGLEREQYF | TRBV12-3/TRBV12-4
CASSASGLGPYEQYF | TRBV5-1
CSASFTGGGTNYGYTF | TRBV20-1
CASSLNRGGKNIQYF | TRBV12-3/TRBV12-4
CASSPRGGEETQYF | TRBV7-3
CASSFRGERTDTQYF | TRBV12-3/TRBV12-4
CASSSRGQGPGTEAFF | TRBV7-9
CASSLSQVGSWGYTF | TRBV7-2
CASSLKGEGSPLHF | TRBV7-2
CASSPGQTASTDTQYF | TRBV6-1
CSARDLRAETQYF | TRBV20-1
CASSFSPSESEKLFF | TRBV28
CASESPGQLSYEQYF | TRBV28
CASSLSVSGGQFF | TRBV12-3/TRBV12-4
CSADSRDPATNEKLFF | TRBV20-1
CASSRASGAVGYGYTF | TRBV28
CASSLESTDTQYF | TRBV5-6
CSAGTVSEAFF | TRBV20-1
CASSDRTTYEQYF | TRBV12-3/TRBV12-4
CASSVWDNQETQYF | TRBV9
CASSPDRANEKLFF | TRBV7-2
CASSLEGRNTEAFF | TRBV5-1
CASSLLLAGGGNEQFF | TRBV5-8
CAITRDGDNSPLHF | TRBV10-3
CASSLASGGDGPQHF | TRBV7-2
CASSLGLRRLAGVGELFF | TRBV7-2
CSARGSAGNEQFF | TRBV20-1
CASSPVFGVEEQYF | TRBV7-9